This T cell receptor beta chain comes out of a study of metastatic and nonmetastatic thyroid tumors. TCRdb re-clonotyped the PCR reads through MiXCR. The sample includes 15,000 or so clones, 20% to 30% of them seen just once. The CDR3 loop spans 12 amino acids. Between the trimmed V and J ends, which lost 5 bases and 2 bases, there was a span of 10 bases. From germline, CDR1 is GTSNPN and CDR2 SVGIG (reference sequence). Not a single patient had been given any form of treatment at any point before undergoing thyroid surgery. The specimen was tumor tissue. The chain recombines TRBV30 with TRBJ2-7; the D gene is possibly TRBD2 (7 bases). This TCR was recovered from a female donor with papillary thyroid cancer or a benign thyroid nodule (not recorded which). Some clones in this sample may be carry-over from other donors' samples. CDR3 sequence (DNA): TGTGCCTGGGGGGGGGGCCCCTACGAGCAGTACTTC. Encoded protein: CAWGGGPYEQYF.